This entry lists 25 T cell receptor beta chains sequenced from one sample in a study of OX40 agonist ivuxolimab in advanced cancers. Repertoires were generated with immunoSEQ multiplex PCR, while TCRdb's copy carries only in-frame clones and drops some. This sample yields tens of thousands of clones, of which about 88% are seen a single time; under 8% belongs to the top ten. The source was CD4+ or CD8+ T cells sorted from blood, collected in a trial of the OX40 agonist ivuxolimab. The receptors shown here come from an adult with an advanced solid tumor such as melanoma, head and neck, liver or kidney cancer.

The rearrangement links TRBV6-5 to TRBJ2-5; 14 bases are shared with TRBD2. The J call is doubtful: the DNA matches TRBJ2-7 better. This CDR3 is built from 14 residues. Looked up from germline, CDR1 is MNHEY and CDR2 is SVGAGI. The chain's CDR3 is CASRGLAGAVEQYF. The CDR3, as DNA: TGTGCCAGCAGGGGACTAGCGGGGGCTGTCGAGCAGTACTTC.

V usage is TRBV10-1 and J usage is TRBJ1-1, with D uncertain. Trimming removed 5 bases from V and 2 bases from J, with 18 bases in between. CDR3 length: 16 residues. Germline V gene sequence: CDR1 WNHNN, CDR2 SYGVQD (reference sequence). The DNA of the CDR3 is TGCGCCAGCAGTTTGTTTCGGGAAGCAAGAAACACTGAAGCTTTCTTT. Protein sequence: CASSLFREARNTEAFF.

The chain is built from TRBV7-3 and TRBJ2-7; D gene ambiguous. V was clipped by 2 bases and J by 0 bases, with 8 bases between them. The germline gives CDR1 SGHTA, CDR2 FQGTGA. The CDR3 contains 14 residues. For the CDR3, the DNA is TGTGCCAGCAGCTTAGGATTCAGCTCCTACGAGCAGTACTTC. Residues: CASSLGFSSYEQYF.

This sequence joins TRBV18 and TRBJ1-2, with D possibly TRBD1 on 5 matching bases. V was shortened by 0 bases and J by 1 base, with 9 bases between the two germline ends. Germline V gene data show CDR1 as KGHSH and CDR2 as LQKENI. The CDR3 sequence is 15 residues long. The CDR3 coding sequence is TGTGCCAGCTCACCACCTGCGGGGGTTAACTATGGCTACACCTTC. Translated: CASSPPAGVNYGYTF. Filled out from reference TRBV18 and TRBJ1-2, the complete variable domain reads NAGVMQNPRHLVRRRGQEARLRCSPMKGHSHVYWYRQLPEEGLKFMVYLQKENIIDESGMPKERFSAEFPKEGPSILRIQQVVRGDSAAYFCASSPPAGVNYGYTFGSGTRLTVV.

The chain joins TRBV5-5 to TRBJ2-7, with 7 bases aligning to TRBD2. The CDR3 has 14 residues. Germline values: CDR1 SGHKS, CDR2 YYEKEE (reference sequence). V shed 2 bases, J shed 0 bases, and the junction held 2 bases outside the gene matches. The CDR3 sequence is CASSLPGGSYEQYF. In nucleotides, the CDR3 is TGTGCCAGCAGCTTACCGGGAGGCTCCTACGAGCAGTACTTC.

About this clone: The junction and the germline gene differ at one end; a read error may be behind it. The chain combines TRBV7-7 with TRBJ2-7; unclear D gene. From germline, CDR1 is SSHAT and CDR2 FNYEAQ (reference sequence). This CDR3 spans 13 amino acids. The CDR3, as DNA: TGTGCTAGCAGCTTAGGTCCCCTGGGGGAGCAGTACTTC. This gives the protein CASSLGPLGEQYF.

The genes are TRBV7-9 and TRBJ2-3; D is uncertain. Trimming took 4 bases from V and 2 from J, leaving 7 bases between them. CDR3 length: 13 amino acids. Germline values: CDR1 SEHNR, CDR2 FQNEAQ (reference sequence). The CDR3 DNA sequence: TGTGCCAGCAGCTCCCGAATCACAGATACGCAGTATTTT. It codes for CASSSRITDTQYF.

The table lists this clone with a count of one. V is TRBV27 and J is TRBJ1-6; maybe TRBD1 (5 bases). V gave up 2 bases and J gave up 8 bases, with 13 bases separating them. This CDR3 has 15 residues. Germline V gives CDR1 MNHEY, CDR2 SMNVEV (reference sequence). The CDR3 region has the DNA TGTGCCAGCAGTTTAAGGTGGGGCGGTGATTCACCCCTCCACTTT. This sequence encodes CASSLRWGGDSPLHF.

The CDR3 DNA follows: TGTGCCTGGAGGGGAAGTTCACCCAATCAGCCCCAGCATTTT. Translating gives CAWRGSSPNQPQHF. The chain is built from TRBV30 and TRBJ1-5; the D is unclear. The CDR3 is 14 residues long. Trimming pared 3 bases from V and 3 bases from J, leaving 12 bases between. CDR1 and CDR2 from the germline V gene are GTSNPN and SVGIG (reference sequence).

This clone has a handful of counts. The rearrangement joins TRBV7-8 to TRBJ2-1; D is possibly TRBD1 (5 bases). The CDR3 is 14 residues long. V dropped 5 bases and J dropped 1 base, with 9 bases sitting between them. Germline V gene sequence: CDR1 SGHVS, CDR2 FQNEAQ. The CDR3 sequence: CASSIQGSYNEQFF. The CDR3 DNA reads TGTGCCAGCAGCATTCAGGGATCCTACAATGAGCAGTTCTTC.

V usage is TRBV5-4 and J usage is TRBJ2-1; 7 bases agree with TRBD1. This CDR3 is built from 14 residues. Germline V CDR1 and CDR2: SGHNT, YYREEE (reference sequence). Trimming removed 4 bases from V and 9 bases from J; junction bases left unmatched: 10. CDR3 residues: CASSTIGQGVEQFF. Here the CDR3 DNA reads TGTGCCAGCAGCACCATCGGCCAGGGGGTTGAGCAGTTCTTC.

The chain combines TRBV6-5 with TRBJ1-2; D is possibly TRBD1 (6 bases). From germline, CDR1 is MNHEY and CDR2 SVGAGI. CDR3 length: 14 residues. V was trimmed by 6 bases and J by 7 bases, leaving 18 bases between them. DNA for the CDR3: TGTGCCAGCAGCCAGTTGGGGGGCGCGTTTGGCTACACCTTC. It specifies CASSQLGGAFGYTF.

This clone has just one count. The genes are TRBV30 and TRBJ1-1, with D hard to call. V gave up 0 bases and J gave up 6 bases, with 5 bases separating them. Germline V gene data show CDR1 as GTSNPN and CDR2 as SVGIG (reference sequence). This CDR3 spans 11 amino acids. The CDR3 here is CAWSVFAEAFF. DNA of the CDR3: TGTGCCTGGAGTGTATTCGCTGAAGCTTTCTTT. Drawing the rest from reference TRBV30 and TRBJ1-1, the complete variable domain is SQTIHQWPATLVQPVGSPLSLECTVEGTSNPNLYWYRQAAGRGLQLLFYSVGIGQISSEVPQNLSASRPQDRQFILSSKKLLLSDSGFYLCAWSVFAEAFFGQGTRLTVV.

The rearrangement joins TRBV5-1 to TRBJ1-6; D gene ambiguous. The germline V and J ends were trimmed by 0 bases and 7 bases, with 11 bases remaining between them. This CDR3 comprises 15 residues. CDR1 is SGHRS and CDR2 is YFSETQ in the germline V gene. The CDR3, as DNA: TGCGCCAGCAGCTTGGAGGGAGGCGCCAATTCACCCCTCCACTTT. Its protein is CASSLEGGANSPLHF.

The V call is TRBV4-3, the J call TRBJ2-3; no clear D. The CDR3 has 13 residues. Germline V gene lookup returns CDR1 LGHNA and CDR2 YSLEER. Trimming shortened V by 2 bases and J by 4 bases, and 7 bases separated the two germline ends. This chain's CDR3 is CASSQLLADTQYF. Here the CDR3 DNA reads TGCGCCAGCAGCCAACTGCTAGCAGATACGCAGTATTTT.

This chain connects TRBV30 to TRBJ1-5; 9 nucleotides agree with TRBD1. The CDR3 is made up of 17 amino acids. Trimming at V came to 0 bases and at J to 9 bases, leaving 15 bases not matched to a gene. Germline values: CDR1 GTSNPN, CDR2 SVGIG (reference sequence). CDR3 amino acids: CAWSVPGQGLAGGPQHF. CDR3 nucleotide sequence: TGTGCCTGGAGTGTTCCGGGACAGGGACTAGCAGGGGGGCCCCAGCATTTT.

The rearrangement joins TRBV5-4 to TRBJ2-1, with TRBD2 matching over 7 bases. J lost 1 base, V lost 4 bases, and 2 bases had no gene match. There are 14 residues in the CDR3. Germline lookup yields CDR1 SGHNT and CDR2 YYREEE (reference sequence). CDR3 protein: CASSPGRSYNEQFF. The CDR3 nucleotides read TGTGCCAGCAGCCCCGGGAGGTCCTACAATGAGCAGTTCTTC.

This CDR3 is CAWTRLNTEAFF. The CDR3 DNA is TGTGCCTGGACCAGACTAAACACTGAAGCTTTCTTT. This rearrangement joins TRBV30 to TRBJ1-1; D uncertain. Germline V gene data show CDR1 as GTSNPN and CDR2 as SVGIG (reference sequence). Trimming left V 4 bases short and J 2 bases short, with 8 bases between. This CDR3 is 12 amino acids long.

J is TRBJ2-7 and V is TRBV30; unclear D gene. CDR1 and CDR2 (germline): GTSNPN, SVGIG (reference sequence). The CDR3 consists of 13 residues. Trimming took off 1 base at V and 0 bases at J, with 7 bases between the two ends. The CDR3 here is CAWSGASSYEQYF. The CDR3 DNA sequence: TGTGCCTGGAGTGGGGCTTCCTCCTACGAGCAGTACTTC.

The table lists this clone with a count of one. The chain couples TRBV13 to TRBJ1-2, with D unresolved. The V gene lost 5 bases and the J gene lost 2 bases, with 15 bases spanning the gap. The CDR3 is 15 amino acids. CDR1 and CDR2 from the germline V gene are PRHDT and FYEKMQ (reference sequence). CDR3 nucleotide sequence: TGTGCCAGCAGCCATGCAGCCTATCCCAACTATGGCTACACCTTC. It specifies CASSHAAYPNYGYTF. Combining the CDR3 with reference TRBV13 and TRBJ1-2 gives the whole variable domain AAGVIQSPRHLIKEKRETATLKCYPIPRHDTVYWYQQGPGQDPQFLISFYEKMQSDKGSIPDRFSAQQFSDYHSELNMSSLELGDSALYFCASSHAAYPNYGYTFGSGTRLTVV.

V is TRBV19 and J is TRBJ1-2, with a weak D call TRBD1 (5 bases). Germline V gene lookup returns CDR1 LNHDA and CDR2 SQIVND (reference sequence). Trimming stripped 10 bases from V and 3 bases from J, with 15 bases between. This CDR3 comprises 13 residues. The CDR3 nucleotides read TGTGCCACCTCCCCCGGGGGGGACTATGGCTACACCTTC. It yields the protein CATSPGGDYGYTF.

This rearrangement joins TRBV27 to TRBJ2-7; TRBD2 is a possible D gene (5 bases). V lost 2 bases, J lost 5 bases, and 13 bases lay in between. The germline V gene has CDR1 MNHEY and CDR2 SMNVEV (reference sequence). CDR3 length: 14 amino acids. CDR3 loop: CASSLPRAAHEQYF. CDR3 DNA: TGTGCCAGCAGTTTACCGAGGGCGGCCCACGAGCAGTACTTC.

This clone showed up just once. V usage is TRBV30 and J usage is TRBJ2-7; the match to TRBD2 covers 10 bases. CDR1 and CDR2 from the germline V gene are GTSNPN and SVGIG (reference sequence). The CDR3 has 14 amino acids. J was trimmed by 4 bases and V by 2 bases; bases with no gene match: 5. CDR3 in DNA: TGTGCCTGGAGTTTTTCGACTAGCGGGTACGAGCAGTACTTC. It encodes CAWSFSTSGYEQYF. The full variable domain, in which reference TRBV30 and TRBJ2-7 provide the parts outside the CDR3, is SQTIHQWPATLVQPVGSPLSLECTVEGTSNPNLYWYRQAAGRGLQLLFYSVGIGQISSEVPQNLSASRPQDRQFILSSKKLLLSDSGFYLCAWSFSTSGYEQYFGPGTRLTVT.

The gene calls are TRBV6-5 and TRBJ1-1; 7 positions match TRBD1. This CDR3 comprises 13 residues. The germline CDR1 and CDR2 sequences are MNHEY and SVGAGI. Unmatched junction bases numbered 2, after V lost 4 bases and J lost 3 bases. CDR3 residues: CASSWDSYTEAFF. The CDR3 region has the DNA TGTGCCAGCAGTTGGGACAGTTACACTGAAGCTTTCTTT.

This clone came up once. The genes are TRBV5-4 and TRBJ1-2; perhaps TRBD1 as D (5 bases). CDR3 length: 13 residues. Trimming left V 4 bases short and J 3 bases short, with 10 bases between. In germline, CDR1 is SGHNT, CDR2 YYREEE (reference sequence). CDR3 sequence: CASSPDRYYGYTF. CDR3 sequence (DNA): TGTGCCAGCAGCCCCGACAGATACTATGGCTACACCTTC.